This T cell receptor (beta chain) emerged from a study of CD8 T cells in Susac syndrome. General study points: It was acknowledged in the study that its TCR sequencing and HLA analysis involved a relatively small number of individuals.

The multiple sclerosis controls were treatment-naive patients with relapsing-remitting disease that was stable or active. In contrast to the negatively isolated CD8+ and CD4+ T cells, TEMRA cells were FACS-enriched. Comments on this clonotype: What it binds is unknown.

After extraction with the RNeasy kit, roughly 0.45 to 1 ug of the RNA was reverse transcribed using random hexamers. Amplification of TCR beta CDR3 was carried out by immunoSEQ multiplex PCR, which covered 54 Vbeta and 13 Jbeta segments. TCRdb processed the immunoSEQ multiplex PCR reads anew with MiXCR; each CDR3 protein has one entry. The sample yields 330,000 or so distinct CDR3 sequences, 65% to 90% seen once. Trimming at V came to 1 base and at J to 3 bases, leaving 6 bases not matched to a gene. CDR1 and CDR2 from the germline V gene are SGHTA and FQGNSA. The CDR3 has 15 amino acids. The genes are TRBV7-2 and TRBJ2-7; TRBD2 aligns across 7 bases. The clonotype was recovered from a human donor with multiple sclerosis. Sequenced material: CD8+ T cells from PBMCs. CDR3 nucleotide sequence: TGTGCCAGCAGCTTAGAGGGCGGGGGATTCTACGAGCAGTACTTC. Protein product: CASSLEGGGFYEQYF.